The 20 T cell receptor beta chains below were found in one sample sequenced in a study of technical replicates of blood from a handful of donors. TCRdb's table, derived via immunoSEQ multiplex PCR, lists solely in-frame clones and lacks some. The table shows about 79,000 clones, with approximately 94% occurring only once. Sequencing used T cells isolated from PBMCs. Receptor source: a human donor in good health.

The rearrangement links TRBV5-1 to TRBJ2-1; 13 bases match TRBD2. J lost 4 bases, V lost 1 base, and 14 bases had no gene match. CDR1 is SGHRS and CDR2 is YFSETQ in the germline V gene. The CDR3 loop spans 20 amino acids. In nucleotides, the CDR3 is TGCGCCAGCAGCTTGACCCCACTAGCGGGAGGGCCCGGACTATACAATGAGCAGTTCTTC. Protein sequence: CASSLTPLAGGPGLYNEQFF.

This clone was observed a handful of times. The chain employs TRBV19 and TRBJ2-3; D is ambiguous. V was clipped by 11 bases and J by 1 base, with 13 bases between them. The germline V gene has CDR1 LNHDA and CDR2 SQIVND (reference sequence). The CDR3 length is 13 residues. Here the CDR3 reads CASRQFGTDTQYF. The DNA of the CDR3 is TGTGCCTCGCGGCAGTTTGGCACAGATACGCAGTATTTT.

The gene calls are TRBV7-9 and TRBJ1-1; a possible D gene is TRBD1 (5 bases). V was trimmed by 8 bases and J by 5 bases, leaving 9 bases between them. This CDR3 has 11 amino acids. CDR1 is SEHNR and CDR2 is FQNEAQ in the germline V gene (reference sequence). The CDR3, as DNA: TGTGCCAGCGGGCAGGGTACTGAAGCTTTCTTT. Translated, it gives CASGQGTEAFF.

This sequence joins TRBV28 and TRBJ2-3; maybe TRBD1 (6 bases). Germline V CDR1 and CDR2: MDHEN, SYDVKM. The CDR3 extends over 12 amino acids. V lost 11 bases and J lost 11, with 20 bases in between. The CDR3 region is CAVTRGTAGQYF. Written as DNA, the CDR3 is TGTGCCGTTACGAGGGGGACCGCAGGGCAGTATTTT.

The genes are TRBV4-1 and TRBJ1-5; D uncertain. This CDR3 contains 16 residues. V was pared by 0 bases and J by 2 bases, with 11 bases between. Germline V gives CDR1 MGHRA, CDR2 YSYEKL. The CDR3 spells CASSQETGLGNQPQHF. CDR3 DNA: TGCGCCAGCAGCCAAGAAACTGGGCTTGGCAATCAGCCCCAGCATTTT.

This clone was seen only once. This sequence may be a read error, since a much larger clone differs from it by one base. The chain is built from TRBV5-7 and TRBJ1-2, with D uncertain. TRBV5-7 carries the ORF label, with uncertain function. The CDR3 runs 14 residues. V was clipped by 0 bases and J by 0 bases, with 6 bases between them. The CDR3 region has the DNA TGTGCCAGCAGCTTGGACAGATCTAACTATGGCTACACCTTC. Translating it yields CASSLDRSNYGYTF.

The chain employs TRBV7-8 and TRBJ2-2; D might be TRBD1 (5 bases). Trimming cost V 2 bases and J 9 bases, with 19 bases left between them. Per the germline V gene, CDR1 is SGHVS and CDR2 is FQNEAQ. The length of the CDR3 is 16 residues. The DNA of the CDR3 is TGTGCCAGCAGCTTATTAGGCAGGGTAGGGGTCCGGGAGCTGTTTTTT. Translating gives CASSLLGRVGVRELFF.

V is TRBV5-1 and J is TRBJ2-2; 9 positions match TRBD1. The CDR3 is 14 residues long. The V gene end was trimmed by 6 bases and the J gene end by 9 bases; junction bases not matched to a gene: 9. Germline V gene lookup returns CDR1 SGHRS and CDR2 YFSETQ. The CDR3 loop reads CASKPGQGVRELFF. Here the CDR3 DNA reads TGCGCCAGCAAGCCGGGACAGGGTGTCCGGGAGCTGTTTTTT.

The CDR3 DNA reads as TGTGCCGGGCAGTGGGGGGCAGATACGCAGTATTTT. It is translated as CAGQWGADTQYF. This chain links TRBV6-1 with TRBJ2-3, with D maybe TRBD2 (6 bases). V gave up 11 bases and J gave up 4 bases, with 13 bases separating them. The CDR3 runs 12 residues. CDR1 and CDR2 (germline): MNHNS, SASEGT.

V usage is TRBV28 and J usage is TRBJ2-4; a possible D gene is TRBD2 (5 bases). The V gene lost 5 bases and the J gene lost 8 bases, with 19 bases spanning the gap. Germline-derived CDR1 and CDR2 are MDHEN and SYDVKM. The CDR3 contains 15 residues. CDR3 protein: CASSHLEAKRHIQYF. The CDR3 coding sequence is TGTGCCAGCAGTCACCTGGAGGCCAAGAGACACATTCAGTACTTC.

The V gene is TRBV13, the J gene TRBJ2-2, with 7 bases that match TRBD2. This CDR3 has 17 residues. Germline V lookup: CDR1 PRHDT, CDR2 FYEKMQ (reference sequence). With 5 bases clipped from V and 0 bases from J, the junction kept 9 bases outside the gene matches. The CDR3 DNA reads TGTGCCAGCAGCGCACTGGGGGAGGGGACGAACACCGGGGAGCTGTTTTTT. The encoded protein is CASSALGEGTNTGELFF.

This chain connects TRBV5-4 to TRBJ2-3; tentatively, D is TRBD1 (6 bases). Trimming removed 4 bases at V and 0 bases at J, with 15 bases between. Germline V lookup: CDR1 SGHNT, CDR2 YYREEE (reference sequence). There are 16 residues in the CDR3. CDR3 DNA sequence: TGTGCCAGCAGCCCGCAAGGGACAAGAAGCACAGATACGCAGTATTTT. Amino acid sequence: CASSPQGTRSTDTQYF.

The genes are TRBV10-3 and TRBJ1-5; 8 nucleotides line up with TRBD1. Germline CDR1 ENHRY, CDR2 SYGVKD. V dropped 7 bases and J dropped 0; count of bases not matched to a gene: 20. The CDR3 covers 20 residues. As DNA, the CDR3 is TGTGCCATCATCCCGGAAAAAAGGACAGGGTGGGGATATAGCAATCAGCCCCAGCATTTT. This sequence encodes CAIIPEKRTGWGYSNQPQHF.

The chain combines TRBV10-2 with TRBJ2-1; 7 bases match TRBD2. CDR3 length: 20 amino acids. Unmatched junction bases numbered 22, after V lost 7 bases and J lost 1 base. The germline gives CDR1 WSHSY, CDR2 SAAADI. The DNA of the CDR3 is TGCGCCAGCATTGTCTCCCCCCTAGCGGACCCTGACGATTCCTACAATGAGCAGTTCTTC. Its protein product is CASIVSPLADPDDSYNEQFF.

The chain uses TRBV19 and TRBJ2-1, with D unclear. The length of the CDR3 is 13 residues. Germline V gene lookup returns CDR1 LNHDA and CDR2 SQIVND (reference sequence). V was pared by 5 bases and J by 5 bases, with 10 bases between. The CDR3, as DNA: TGTGCCAGTAGTCCCCCCGGTAACAATGAGCAGTTCTTC. This gives the protein CASSPPGNNEQFF. The full variable domain, in which reference TRBV19 and TRBJ2-1 provide the parts outside the CDR3, is DGGITQSPKYLFRKEGQNVTLSCEQNLNHDAMYWYRQDPGQGLRLIYYSQIVNDFQKGDIAEGYSVSREKKESFPLTVTSAQKNPTAFYLCASSPPGNNEQFFGPGTRLTVL.

This clone was picked up one time. The gene calls are TRBV2 and TRBJ2-2, with a tentative D call TRBD2 (6 bases). The V gene lost 4 bases and the J gene lost 6 bases, with 15 bases spanning the gap. CDR1 and CDR2 (germline): SNHLY, FYNNEI. The CDR3 spans 15 residues. CDR3 sequence: CASSVRQEGSGELFF. CDR3 in DNA: TGTGCCAGCAGTGTACGGCAGGAGGGGTCCGGGGAGCTGTTTTTT.

The rearrangement uses TRBV9 and TRBJ1-1; the match to TRBD1 covers 7 bases. Per the germline V gene, CDR1 is SGDLS and CDR2 is YYNGEE. The CDR3 is 15 amino acids. V trimming: 0 bases; J trimming: 0 bases; junction bases outside the gene matches: 2. CDR3 sequence reads: CASSVAGQLNTEAFF. The CDR3 DNA sequence: TGTGCCAGCAGCGTAGCGGGACAGTTGAACACTGAAGCTTTCTTT.

This clone has just one count. CDR3 DNA: TGTGCCACCACCTCGGACAGGATCAATCAGCCCCAGCATTTT. Translation gives CATTSDRINQPQHF. The rearrangement joins TRBV15 to TRBJ1-5; 7 bases are a match to TRBD1. CDR3 size: 14 residues. The germline V gene encodes CDR1 LNHNV and CDR2 YYDKDF (reference sequence). V trimming: 7 bases; J trimming: 3 bases; junction bases outside the gene matches: 6. Together with reference TRBV15 and TRBJ1-5, the CDR3 gives the full variable domain: DAMVIQNPRYQVTQFGKPVTLSCSQTLNHNVMYWYQQKSSQAPKLLFHYYDKDFNNEADTPDNFQSRRPNTSFCFLDIRSPGLGDTAMYLCATTSDRINQPQHFGDGTRLSIL.

The J gene is TRBJ1-1, the V gene TRBV6-1; D is possibly TRBD1 (6 bases). Per the germline V gene, CDR1 is MNHNS and CDR2 is SASEGT. Trimming pared 2 bases from V and 0 bases from J, leaving 10 bases between. The CDR3 length is 15 residues. This CDR3 reads CASSELGALNTEAFF. The DNA for the CDR3 is TGTGCCAGCAGTGAATTGGGGGCCCTGAACACTGAAGCTTTCTTT.

This chain joins TRBV6-5 and TRBJ2-7; TRBD1 agrees at 7 bases. CDR1 is MNHEY, CDR2 SVGAGI, per germline. V lost 5 bases and J lost 2; bases outside the gene matches: 6. The CDR3 consists of 14 residues. CDR3 bases: TGTGCCAGCAGTAAACGACAGGGCGCCTACGAGCAGTACTTC. It yields the protein CASSKRQGAYEQYF.